A single sample gave rise to the 18 T cell receptor beta chains below, sequenced in a study of regulatory T cells in long-lasting Graves disease. The authors built TCR beta libraries using iRepertoire HTBI primers and Arm-PCR of CDR3 regions. TCRdb used MiXCR to reprocess the multiplex PCR reads, holding one entry per CDR3 protein. This sample has fewer than 650,000 distinct CDR3 sequences; approximately 16% occur once, and the top ten carry 9.5% to 15%. Time point indicated: newly diagnosed GD, antithyroid drugs for less than 3 months. PBMCs were the source of the RNA used for TCR sequencing. This sample also belongs to another study, concerning T cells in Graves' hyperthyroidism and ophthalmopathy.

The sequences come from peripheral blood mononuclear cells (PBMCs), collected at new diagnosis, from a patient treated with antithyroid drugs. These receptors were obtained from a man aged 18 to 29 with Graves disease.

This clonotype was counted at least ten times. The CDR3 loop is CASTPTGLAGSYEQYF. The CDR3 nucleotides read TGTGCCAGCACTCCAACGGGACTAGCGGGATCTTACGAGCAGTACTTC. The V and J genes are TRBV28 and TRBJ2-7, with 13 nucleotides matching TRBD2. With V trimmed by 7 bases and J by 4 bases, 10 bases remained unmatched. CDR3 size: 16 residues. Germline lookup yields CDR1 MDHEN and CDR2 SYDVKM.

The gene calls are TRBV20-1 and TRBJ2-1; D perhaps matches TRBD2 (6 bases). The CDR3 totals 15 residues. The germline gives CDR1 DFQATT, CDR2 SNEGSKA (reference sequence). V lost 5 bases, J lost 5 bases, and 19 bases lay in between. The CDR3 loop is CSAAVTGDLDNEQFF. CDR3 nucleotides: TGCAGTGCTGCCGTTACTGGGGACTTGGACAATGAGCAGTTCTTC.

Many counts were recorded for this clonotype. The V call is TRBV7-9, the J call TRBJ2-5; 11 positions match TRBD2. The CDR3 totals 16 residues. Germline V gene lookup returns CDR1 SEHNR and CDR2 FQNEAQ (reference sequence). Trimming cost V 5 bases and J 4 bases; bases outside gene matches: 9. The CDR3: CASSPGGLAGGETQYF. The DNA of the CDR3 is TGTGCCAGCAGCCCCGGGGGCCTAGCGGGAGGAGAGACCCAGTACTTC. The entire variable domain, with the rest obtained from reference TRBV7-9 and TRBJ2-5, is as follows: DTGVSQNPRHKITKRGQNVTFRCDPISEHNRLYWYRQTLGQGPEFLTYFQNEAQLEKSRLLSDRFSAERPKGSFSTLEIQRTEQGDSAMYLCASSPGGLAGGETQYFGPGTRLLVL.

This clonotype was counted a few times. The chain couples TRBV7-9 to TRBJ1-4; unclear D gene. Deletions cut 1 base from V and 0 bases from J, with 9 bases between. The CDR3 has 16 amino acids. The germline V gene has CDR1 SEHNR and CDR2 FQNEAQ (reference sequence). CDR3 DNA: TGTGCCAGCAGCTTAGGTCAGCTAGCAACTAATGAAAAACTGTTTTTT. It encodes CASSLGQLATNEKLFF.

In this sample, this clonotype turned up many times. The rearrangement joins TRBV7-6 to TRBJ2-7; 9 bases line up with TRBD1. V shed 8 bases, J shed 5 bases, and the junction held 7 bases outside the gene matches. This CDR3 is built from 13 residues. CDR1 and CDR2 (germline): SGHVS, FNYEAQ. CDR3 amino acids: CASSGTGWDEQYF. In DNA form, the CDR3 reads TGTGCCAGCTCTGGGACAGGGTGGGACGAGCAGTACTTC.

A single count supports this clonotype. The chain has TRBV10-3 and TRBJ1-5; no reliable D call. CDR3 length equals 14 residues. V was trimmed by 2 bases and J by 4 bases, leaving 9 bases between them. Germline assignment: CDR1 ENHRY and CDR2 SYGVKD. In nucleotides, the CDR3 is TGTGCCATCAGTGAGGACCTGAATAATCAGCCCCAGCATTTT. Translating it yields CAISEDLNNQPQHF.

In its sample, this clonotype was seen many times. This chain connects TRBV12-3 or TRBV12-4 to TRBJ2-1; D ambiguous. The CDR3 has 13 residues. V lost 2 bases and J 11 bases, leaving 13 bases between the germline ends. CDR3 nucleotide sequence: TGTGCCAGCAGTTTAATGAGTCCCCCCAAGCAGTTCTTC. The encoded protein is CASSLMSPPKQFF.

In its sample, this clonotype was seen a few times. The chain employs TRBV12-3 or TRBV12-4 and TRBJ2-6; D unresolved. The length of the CDR3 is 15 residues. Deletions cut 2 bases from V and 3 bases from J, with 8 bases between. The CDR3 nucleotides read TGTGCCAGCAGTTTATGGGCCGGTGGGGCCAACGTCCTGACTTTC. Amino acid sequence: CASSLWAGGANVLTF.

V is TRBV20-1 and J is TRBJ2-7, with 8 bases lining up with TRBD2. V lost 4 bases to trimming and J lost 4 bases; unmatched junction nucleotides: 6. This CDR3 spans 13 amino acids. In germline, CDR1 is DFQATT, CDR2 SNEGSKA (reference sequence). The CDR3 coding sequence is TGCAGTGCTAAGGACGGGGGGGCATACGAGCAGTACTTC. Residues: CSAKDGGAYEQYF.

This clonotype appeared many times. This chain joins TRBV7-9 and TRBJ2-3; the D is unclear. V lost 6 bases, J lost 4 bases, and 8 bases lay in between. CDR3 size: 12 residues. In germline, CDR1 is SEHNR, CDR2 FQNEAQ (reference sequence). The CDR3 reads CASRYSPDTQYF. CDR3 bases: TGTGCCAGCAGGTACTCCCCAGATACGCAGTATTTT.

The chain links TRBV5-1 to TRBJ2-7, with D uncertain. This CDR3 has 15 amino acids. Germline values: CDR1 SGHRS, CDR2 YFSETQ. Trimming cost V 5 bases and J 0 bases, with 15 bases left between them. CDR3 nucleotide sequence: TGCGCCAGCAGTCCCGCGGATCTCGGCTCCTACGAGCAGTACTTC. It translates to CASSPADLGSYEQYF.

This clonotype showed up many times. One end of the junction does not line up with germline, which may come from a read error. V is TRBV12-3 or TRBV12-4 and J is TRBJ2-5; a possible D gene is TRBD2 (6 bases). The CDR3 loop spans 10 amino acids. The DNA of the CDR3 is TGTGCCAGCAGCCCCCCCCGGGGAGGCTTC. Its translation is CASSPPRGGF.

This clonotype came up a few times. The chain has TRBV11-2 and TRBJ1-5; no firm D call. CDR1 and CDR2 from the germline V gene are SGHAT and FQNNGV. This CDR3 spans 13 amino acids. V lost 1 base, J lost 7 bases, and 8 bases lay in between. In DNA, the CDR3 is TGTGCCAGCAGCTTAGGGCCCTGGCAGCCCCAGCATTTT. Its translation is CASSLGPWQPQHF.

Points on this clonotype: A read error is likely, as this CDR3 ends without the conserved phenylalanine or tryptophan. The DNA is omitted, as the CDR3 cannot be located on it reliably, and the CDR3 follows TCRdb's listing. The chain employs TRBV27 and TRBJ2-7; the D call TRBD1 from the table was never checked on the DNA. 11 amino acids form the CDR3, both terminal residues included. Germline assignment: CDR1 MNHEY and CDR2 SMNVEV (reference sequence). CDR3 amino acids: CASSVTARDRD.

This clonotype came up many times. The chain has TRBV7-9 and TRBJ2-1; D possibly corresponds to TRBD2 (6 bases). The CDR3 extends over 16 amino acids. V lost 2 bases and J 7 bases, leaving 18 bases between the germline ends. Germline-derived CDR1 and CDR2 are SEHNR and FQNEAQ (reference sequence). This chain's CDR3 is CASSLKAGRVWNEQFF. CDR3 DNA sequence: TGTGCCAGCAGCTTAAAGGCGGGACGAGTCTGGAATGAGCAGTTCTTC.

This clonotype was seen only a few times. The chain recombines TRBV27 with TRBJ2-1; 8 bases agree with TRBD1. The CDR3 loop spans 14 amino acids. V dropped 5 bases and J dropped 5; count of bases not matched to a gene: 5. Germline V gene sequence: CDR1 MNHEY, CDR2 SMNVEV (reference sequence). CDR3 bases: TGTGCCAGCAGTAAGTGGGACAGGCACAATGAGCAGTTCTTC. This gives the protein CASSKWDRHNEQFF.

This clonotype was found many times. The chain joins TRBV28 to TRBJ2-7; 8 bases are a match to TRBD2. V lost 7 bases and J lost 6; bases outside the gene matches: 2. The CDR3 sequence is 11 residues long. Germline V gene lookup returns CDR1 MDHEN and CDR2 SYDVKM. CDR3 coding DNA: TGTGCCAGCAAAAGCGGGGGCGAGCAGTACTTC. This translates into CASKSGGEQYF.

This clonotype was counted a few times. The genes are TRBV11-3 and TRBJ2-1; 10 bases map to TRBD2. The V gene end was trimmed by 4 bases and the J gene end by 7 bases; junction bases not matched to a gene: 7. Germline lookup yields CDR1 SGHNT and CDR2 YENEEA. CDR3 length: 15 residues. The CDR3 nucleotides are TGTGCCAGCAGCTCCCTACTAGCGGGGTGGAATGAGCAGTTCTTC. The encoded protein is CASSSLLAGWNEQFF.